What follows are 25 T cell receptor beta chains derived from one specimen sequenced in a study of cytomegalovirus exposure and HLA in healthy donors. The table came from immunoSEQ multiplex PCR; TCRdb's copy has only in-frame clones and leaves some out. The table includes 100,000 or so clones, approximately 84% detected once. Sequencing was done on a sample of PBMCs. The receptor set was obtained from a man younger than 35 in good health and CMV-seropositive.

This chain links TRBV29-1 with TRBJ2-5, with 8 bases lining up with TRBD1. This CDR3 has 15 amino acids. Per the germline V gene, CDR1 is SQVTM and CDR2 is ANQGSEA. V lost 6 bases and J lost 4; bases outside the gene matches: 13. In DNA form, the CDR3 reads TGCAGCGTAGAGGACAGGGCCAACCCTACAGAGACCCAGTACTTC. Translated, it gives CSVEDRANPTETQYF.

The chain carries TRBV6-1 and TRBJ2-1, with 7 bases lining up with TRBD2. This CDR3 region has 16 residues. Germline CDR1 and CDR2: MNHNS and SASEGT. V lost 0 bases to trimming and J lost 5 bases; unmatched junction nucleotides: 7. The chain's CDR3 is CASSEALYAGDNEQFF. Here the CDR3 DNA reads TGTGCCAGCAGTGAAGCGCTTTATGCGGGGGACAATGAGCAGTTCTTC.

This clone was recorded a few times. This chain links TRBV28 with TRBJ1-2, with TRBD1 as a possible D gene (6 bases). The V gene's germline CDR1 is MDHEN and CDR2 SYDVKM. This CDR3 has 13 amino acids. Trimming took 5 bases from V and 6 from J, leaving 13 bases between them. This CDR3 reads CASSGGGADGYTF. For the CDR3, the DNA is TGTGCCAGCAGTGGCGGGGGCGCTGATGGCTACACCTTC.

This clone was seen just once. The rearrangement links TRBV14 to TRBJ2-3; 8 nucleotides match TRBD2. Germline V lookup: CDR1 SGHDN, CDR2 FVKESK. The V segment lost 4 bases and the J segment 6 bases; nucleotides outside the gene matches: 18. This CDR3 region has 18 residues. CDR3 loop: CASSPPVTEGGRPDTQYF. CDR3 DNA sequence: TGTGCCAGCAGCCCGCCTGTGACAGAGGGCGGGAGGCCCGATACGCAGTATTTT.

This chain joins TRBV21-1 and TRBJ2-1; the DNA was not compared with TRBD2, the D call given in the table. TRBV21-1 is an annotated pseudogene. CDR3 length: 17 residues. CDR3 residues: CASSNSSGARSYNEQFF. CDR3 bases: TGTGCCAGCAGCAACTCTAGCGGGGCCCGTAGCTACAATGAGCAGTTCTTC.

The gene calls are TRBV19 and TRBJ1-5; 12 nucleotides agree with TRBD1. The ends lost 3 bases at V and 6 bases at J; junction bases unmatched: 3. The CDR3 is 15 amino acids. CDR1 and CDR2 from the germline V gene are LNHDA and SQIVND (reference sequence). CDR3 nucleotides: TGTGCCAGTAGTATCGGGACAGGGGGCTTTCAGCCCCAGCATTTT. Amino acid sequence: CASSIGTGGFQPQHF. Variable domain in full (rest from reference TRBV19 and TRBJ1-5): DGGITQSPKYLFRKEGQNVTLSCEQNLNHDAMYWYRQDPGQGLRLIYYSQIVNDFQKGDIAEGYSVSREKKESFPLTVTSAQKNPTAFYLCASSIGTGGFQPQHFGDGTRLSIL.

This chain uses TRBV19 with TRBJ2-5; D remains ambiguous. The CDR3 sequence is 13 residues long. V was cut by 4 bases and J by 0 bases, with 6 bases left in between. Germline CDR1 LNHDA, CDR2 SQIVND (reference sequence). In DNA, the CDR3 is TGTGCCAGTAGTAACCAGTACCAAGAGACCCAGTACTTC. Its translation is CASSNQYQETQYF.

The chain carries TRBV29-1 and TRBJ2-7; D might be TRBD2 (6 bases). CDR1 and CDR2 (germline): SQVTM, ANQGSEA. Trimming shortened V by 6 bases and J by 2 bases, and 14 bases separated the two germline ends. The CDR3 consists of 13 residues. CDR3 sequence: CSVGDGEAYEQYF. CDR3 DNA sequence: TGCAGCGTCGGGGACGGGGAGGCCTACGAGCAGTACTTC.

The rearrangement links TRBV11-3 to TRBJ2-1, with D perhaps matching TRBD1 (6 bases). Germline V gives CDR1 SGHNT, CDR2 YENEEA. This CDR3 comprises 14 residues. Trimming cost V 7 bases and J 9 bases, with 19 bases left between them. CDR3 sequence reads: CASTFRGTPGEQFF. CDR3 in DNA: TGTGCCAGCACCTTTAGGGGGACCCCCGGTGAGCAGTTCTTC.

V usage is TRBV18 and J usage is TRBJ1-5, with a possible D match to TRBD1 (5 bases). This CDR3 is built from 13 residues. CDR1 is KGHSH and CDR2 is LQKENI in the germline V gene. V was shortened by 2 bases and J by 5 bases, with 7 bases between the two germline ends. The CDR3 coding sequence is TGTGCCAGCTCACCAGCACAGGATCAGCCCCAGCATTTT. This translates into CASSPAQDQPQHF.

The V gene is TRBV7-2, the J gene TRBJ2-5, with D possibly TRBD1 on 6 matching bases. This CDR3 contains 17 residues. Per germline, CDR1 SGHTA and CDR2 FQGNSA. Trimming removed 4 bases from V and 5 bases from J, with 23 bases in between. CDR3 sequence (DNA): TGTGCCAGCAGCTCGGAATTAGTGGGGGCCTGGGGGGAGACCCAGTACTTC. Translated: CASSSELVGAWGETQYF.

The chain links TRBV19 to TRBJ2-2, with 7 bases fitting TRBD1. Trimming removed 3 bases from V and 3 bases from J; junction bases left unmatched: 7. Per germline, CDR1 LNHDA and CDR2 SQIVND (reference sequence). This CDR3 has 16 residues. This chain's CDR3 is CASSITRTGDTGELFF. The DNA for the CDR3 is TGTGCCAGTAGTATCACACGGACAGGCGACACCGGGGAGCTGTTTTTT. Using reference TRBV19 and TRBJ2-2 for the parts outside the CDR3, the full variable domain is DGGITQSPKYLFRKEGQNVTLSCEQNLNHDAMYWYRQDPGQGLRLIYYSQIVNDFQKGDIAEGYSVSREKKESFPLTVTSAQKNPTAFYLCASSITRTGDTGELFFGEGSRLTVL.

The CDR3 protein is CASRVSSGRANEQYF. CDR3 sequence (DNA): TGTGCCAGCAGAGTTTCTAGCGGGAGGGCCAACGAGCAGTACTTC. V usage is TRBV6-5 and J usage is TRBJ2-7; 12 bases match TRBD2. Germline V lookup: CDR1 MNHEY, CDR2 SVGAGI. CDR3 length: 15 residues. V shed 6 bases, J shed 5 bases, and the junction held 8 bases outside the gene matches.

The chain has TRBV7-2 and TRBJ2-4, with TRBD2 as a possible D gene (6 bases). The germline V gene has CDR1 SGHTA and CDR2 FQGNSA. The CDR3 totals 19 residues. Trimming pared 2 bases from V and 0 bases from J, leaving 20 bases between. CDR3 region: CASSLRGLETLLAKNIQYF. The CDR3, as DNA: TGTGCCAGCAGCTTAAGGGGACTGGAAACTCTTCTAGCCAAAAACATTCAGTACTTC.

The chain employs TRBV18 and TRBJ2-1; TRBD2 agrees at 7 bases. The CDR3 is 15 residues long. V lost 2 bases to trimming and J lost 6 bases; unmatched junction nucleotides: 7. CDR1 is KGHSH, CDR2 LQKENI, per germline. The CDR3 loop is CASSPYQRDTNEQFF. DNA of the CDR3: TGTGCCAGCTCACCATACCAGCGGGATACCAATGAGCAGTTCTTC.

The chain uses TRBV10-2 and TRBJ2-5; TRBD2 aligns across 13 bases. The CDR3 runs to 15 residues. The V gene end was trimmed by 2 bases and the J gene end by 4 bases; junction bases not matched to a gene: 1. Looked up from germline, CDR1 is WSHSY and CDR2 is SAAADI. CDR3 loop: CASSETSGRGETQYF. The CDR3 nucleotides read TGCGCCAGCAGTGAGACTAGCGGGAGGGGAGAGACCCAGTACTTC.

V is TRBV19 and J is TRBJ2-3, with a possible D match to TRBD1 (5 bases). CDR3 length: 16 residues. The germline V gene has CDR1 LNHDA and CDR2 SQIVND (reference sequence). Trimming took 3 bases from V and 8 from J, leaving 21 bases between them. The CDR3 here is CASSMVLSGKKITQYF. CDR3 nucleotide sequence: TGTGCCAGTAGTATGGTACTCTCAGGGAAGAAGATTACGCAGTATTTT.

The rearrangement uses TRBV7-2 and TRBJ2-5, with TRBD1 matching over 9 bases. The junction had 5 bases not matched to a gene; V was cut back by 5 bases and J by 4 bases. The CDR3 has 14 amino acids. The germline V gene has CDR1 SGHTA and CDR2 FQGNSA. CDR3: CASSVTGGAETQYF. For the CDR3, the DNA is TGTGCCAGCAGCGTCACAGGGGGCGCAGAGACCCAGTACTTC.

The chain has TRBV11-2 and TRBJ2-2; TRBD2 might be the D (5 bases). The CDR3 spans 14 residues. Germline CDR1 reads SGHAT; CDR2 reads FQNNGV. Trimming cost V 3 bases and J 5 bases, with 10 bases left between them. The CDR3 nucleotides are TGTGCCAGCAGCTTCGGGGATTTAACCGGGGAGCTGTTTTTT. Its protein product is CASSFGDLTGELFF.

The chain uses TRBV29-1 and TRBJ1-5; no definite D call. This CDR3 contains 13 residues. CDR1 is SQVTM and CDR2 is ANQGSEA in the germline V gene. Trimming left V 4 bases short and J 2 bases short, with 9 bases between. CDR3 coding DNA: TGCAGCGTTGTTGCGGATCGCAATCAGCCCCAGCATTTT. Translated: CSVVADRNQPQHF.

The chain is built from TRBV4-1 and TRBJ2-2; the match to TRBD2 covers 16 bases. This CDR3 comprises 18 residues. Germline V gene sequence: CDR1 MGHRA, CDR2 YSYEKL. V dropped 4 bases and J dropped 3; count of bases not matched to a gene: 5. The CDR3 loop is CASSRGTSGGADTGELFF. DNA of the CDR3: TGCGCCAGCAGCCGCGGGACTAGCGGGGGGGCCGACACCGGGGAGCTGTTTTTT.

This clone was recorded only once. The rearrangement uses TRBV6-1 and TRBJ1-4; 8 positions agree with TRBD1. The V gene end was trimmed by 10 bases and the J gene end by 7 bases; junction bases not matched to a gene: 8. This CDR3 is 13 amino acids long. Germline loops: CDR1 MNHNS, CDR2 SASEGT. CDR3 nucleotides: TGTGCCACATTACAGGGGGTGACTGAAAAACTGTTTTTT. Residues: CATLQGVTEKLFF.

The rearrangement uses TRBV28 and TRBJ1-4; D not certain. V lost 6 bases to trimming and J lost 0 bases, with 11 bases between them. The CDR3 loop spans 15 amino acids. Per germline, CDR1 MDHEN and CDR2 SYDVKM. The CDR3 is CASSNLIATNEKLFF. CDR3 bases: TGTGCCAGCAGCAACCTGATAGCAACTAATGAAAAACTGTTTTTT.

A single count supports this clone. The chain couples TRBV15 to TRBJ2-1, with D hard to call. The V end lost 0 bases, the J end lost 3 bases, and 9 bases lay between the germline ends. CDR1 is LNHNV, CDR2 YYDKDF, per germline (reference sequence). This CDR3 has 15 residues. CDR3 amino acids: CATSRDLGSYNEQFF. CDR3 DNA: TGTGCCACCAGCAGAGATCTGGGCAGCTACAATGAGCAGTTCTTC.

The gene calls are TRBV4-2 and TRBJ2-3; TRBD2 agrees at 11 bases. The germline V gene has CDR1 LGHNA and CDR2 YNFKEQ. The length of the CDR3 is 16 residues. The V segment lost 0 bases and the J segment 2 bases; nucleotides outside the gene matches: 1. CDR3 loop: CASSQEGLAATDTQYF. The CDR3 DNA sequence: TGTGCCAGCAGCCAAGAGGGACTAGCGGCCACAGATACGCAGTATTTT.